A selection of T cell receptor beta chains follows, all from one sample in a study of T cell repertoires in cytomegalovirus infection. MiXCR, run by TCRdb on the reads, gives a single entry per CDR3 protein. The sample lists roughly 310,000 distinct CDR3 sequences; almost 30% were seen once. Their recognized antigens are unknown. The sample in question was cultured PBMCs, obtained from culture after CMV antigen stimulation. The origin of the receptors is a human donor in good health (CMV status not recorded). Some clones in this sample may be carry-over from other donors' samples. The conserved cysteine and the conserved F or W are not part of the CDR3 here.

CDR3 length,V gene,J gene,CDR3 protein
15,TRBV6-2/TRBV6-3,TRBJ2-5,ASSRLAGAYTQETQY
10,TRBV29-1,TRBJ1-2,SVGDRPDGYT
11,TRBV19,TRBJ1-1,ASRRELNTEAF
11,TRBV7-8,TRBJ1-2,ASSSTANYGYT
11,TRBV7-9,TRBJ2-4,ASSLARADIQY
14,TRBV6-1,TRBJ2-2,ASSDLTSGKWGELF
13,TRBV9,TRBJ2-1,ASSALAGGRYEQF
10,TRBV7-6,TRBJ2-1,ASSLAQDEQF
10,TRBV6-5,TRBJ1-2,ASSAVGAGYT
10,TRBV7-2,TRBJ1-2,ASSLGTTWAI
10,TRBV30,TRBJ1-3,AWTVYGNTIY
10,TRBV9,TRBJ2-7,ASSVPNYEQY
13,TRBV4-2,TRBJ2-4,ASSQEGTIKDIQY
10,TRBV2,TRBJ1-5,ASSRGVQPQH
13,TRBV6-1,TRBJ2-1,ASTLAASSYNEQF
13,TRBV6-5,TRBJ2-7,ASRGQGEGSNEQY
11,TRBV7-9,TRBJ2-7,ASSSRRVYEQY